These 4 T cell receptor beta chains were all obtained from the same sample, sequenced in a study of CD8 T cells in Susac syndrome (dated by TCRdb to about 2019). Preparation of the library involved the immunoSEQ multiplex PCR assay. RNA was extracted using the RNeasy kit, and roughly 0.5 to 1 microgram was reverse transcribed with random hexamers. The raw public data were reprocessed by TCRdb itself: fastp quality trimming at Q25, MiXCR clonotype calling, in-frame beta chains only. Rows merge per CDR3 protein into single entries with the most common DNA and genes. The sample table holds about 150,000 distinct CDR3 sequences, of which 90% to 95% were seen once. Clones ranked in the top ten supply 0.08% of the sample. Sequencing input: CD4+ T cells from PBMCs. The receptors originated from a human donor in good health.

This clonotype was seen a few times. This chain connects TRBV12-3 or TRBV12-4 to TRBJ2-2; D is uncertain. The CDR3 is made up of 13 amino acids. The V end lost 3 bases, the J end lost 3 bases, and 5 bases lay between the germline ends. The CDR3 reads CASSFQDTGELFF. The CDR3 bases are TGTGCCAGCAGTTTCCAGGACACCGGGGAGCTGTTTTTT.

The chain joins TRBV5-1 to TRBJ1-1; the D gene is possibly TRBD1 (5 bases). In germline, CDR1 is SGHRS, CDR2 YFSETQ. Trimming stripped 0 bases from V and 5 bases from J, with 11 bases between. The CDR3 runs to 14 residues. CDR3 in DNA: TGCGCCAGCAGCTTGGGACAGCCAGGGACTGAAGCTTTCTTT. This encodes CASSLGQPGTEAFF.

The genes are TRBV7-2 and TRBJ2-7; D gene ambiguous. The length of the CDR3 is 12 residues. The germline gives CDR1 SGHTA, CDR2 FQGNSA. V lost 7 bases and J 3 bases, leaving 10 bases between the germline ends. The CDR3 reads CASTRPHYEQYF. As DNA, the CDR3 is TGTGCCAGCACCCGGCCCCACTACGAGCAGTACTTC.

The chain couples TRBV7-2 to TRBJ1-3; D call uncertain. Trimming shortened V by 0 bases and J by 1 base, and 10 bases separated the two germline ends. The CDR3 consists of 16 residues. Germline lookup yields CDR1 SGHTA and CDR2 FQGNSA. This chain's CDR3 is CASSLAQAGSGNTIYF. DNA for the CDR3: TGTGCCAGCAGCTTAGCCCAGGCAGGATCTGGAAACACCATATATTTT.